The present T cell receptor (beta chain) was sequenced within a study of blood T cell repertoires in COVID-19. The wider study: PBMCs, B-cell-depleted T cells, or T cells were the source of the cDNA or gDNA that made up the material.

Trimming shortened V by 2 bases and J by 0 bases, and 4 bases separated the two germline ends. CDR3 length: 13 amino acids. The germline V gene has CDR1 SEHNR and CDR2 FQNEAQ (reference sequence). Per the original methods: Cell counts per sample came from amplifying reference gene primers. Produced via immunoSEQ multiplex PCR; TCRdb's table is partial and in-frame only. That table gives V, J and clone size, and the DNA gave D and trimming. This sample has roughly 380,000 clones, with about 88% found just once. Seattle researchers signed up patients amid active infection and tracked them longitudinally.

This chain links TRBV7-9 with TRBJ2-5; D remains ambiguous. The source is a middle-aged woman with COVID-19, enrolled during active disease. Sample: peripheral blood. Here the CDR3 DNA reads TGTGCCAGCAGCTTATCTAACCAAGAGACCCAGTACTTC. Its protein is CASSLSNQETQYF.